This T cell receptor beta chain was documented in a study of spatial heterogeneity in lung cancer. Time point of the sample: sample taken at primary tumor resection. The study sequenced unsorted whole RNA from tumor, nontumor lung or frozen PBMC. Using its own MiXCR run on the 5' RACE reads, TCRdb lists one record per CDR3 protein. The sample lists about 38,000 distinct CDR3 sequences; around 7.5% were seen once. This clonotype showed up many times. V lost 0 bases to trimming and J lost 8 bases, with 14 bases between them. The CDR3 extends over 14 amino acids. Germline-derived CDR1 and CDR2 are SGHDT and YYEEEE.

This specimen was PBMCs, taken at surgery. The rearrangement joins TRBV5-6 to TRBJ1-2; D possibly corresponds to TRBD1 (6 bases). This clonotype was obtained from a male donor with early-stage non-small cell lung cancer. In nucleotides, the CDR3 is TGTGCCAGCAGCTTGGGACTCAGGGGTGGCGGCTACACCTTC. It is translated as CASSLGLRGGGYTF.